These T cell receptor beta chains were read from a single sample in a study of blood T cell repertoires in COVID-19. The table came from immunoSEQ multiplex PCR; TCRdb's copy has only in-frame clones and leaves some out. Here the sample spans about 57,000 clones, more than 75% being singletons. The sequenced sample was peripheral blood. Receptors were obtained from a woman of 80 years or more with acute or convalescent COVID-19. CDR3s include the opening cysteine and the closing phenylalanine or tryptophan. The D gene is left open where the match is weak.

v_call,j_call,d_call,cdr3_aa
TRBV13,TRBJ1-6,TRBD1,CASSQSPRTGGSSPLHF
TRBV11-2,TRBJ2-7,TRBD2,CASSSLSGRRNEQYF
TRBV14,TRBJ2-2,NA,CASSPTALANTGELFF
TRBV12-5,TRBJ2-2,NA,CASGLASRGGELFF
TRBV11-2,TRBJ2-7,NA,CASSRRSDYEQYF
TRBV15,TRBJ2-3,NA,CATSRGRRGGGADTQYF
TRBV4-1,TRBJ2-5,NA,CASSQVRGAGETQYF
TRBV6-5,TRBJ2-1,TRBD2,CASNRLSSGSYEQFF
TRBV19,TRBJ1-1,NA,CASSQGLHTEAFF
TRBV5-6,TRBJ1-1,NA,CASSLERSTEAFF
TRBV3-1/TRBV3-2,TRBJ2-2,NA,CASSQGASVSLGELFF
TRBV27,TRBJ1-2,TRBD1,CASSKDRGHYGYTF
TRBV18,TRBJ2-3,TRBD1,CASSPTRQGGWDTQYF
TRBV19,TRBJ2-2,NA,CASSPTGLNTGELFF
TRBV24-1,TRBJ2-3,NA,CATSDLGSSTDTQYF
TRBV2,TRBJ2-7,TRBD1,CASRKTGTAYEQYF
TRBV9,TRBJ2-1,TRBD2,CASSIGLGVNEQFF
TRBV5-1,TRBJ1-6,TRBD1,CASSYRGQGDNSPLHF
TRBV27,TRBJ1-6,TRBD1,CASRPQGRSSYNSPLHF
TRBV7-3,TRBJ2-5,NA,CASSAAGGRETQYF
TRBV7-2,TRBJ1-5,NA,CASSMKGGQPQHF
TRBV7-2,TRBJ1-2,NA,CASSPGSGVNYGYTF
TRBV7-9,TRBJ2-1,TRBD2,CASSPAGVTYNEQFF